This T cell receptor beta chain was recorded in a study of radiation and T cells in renal cell carcinoma. Time point specified: blood 4 weeks post-SBRT, at nephrectomy. The treatment here: 15 Gy SBRT to primary tumor, nephrectomy 4 weeks later. Nephrectomy followed 15 Gy stereotactic body radiation by 4 weeks. The patient's renal cell carcinoma had clear cell pathology. Findings of the study overall: In blood, top tumor clones expanded by 2 weeks, shrinking by 4. Without pretreatment biopsies, baseline tumor clonotype presence was undetermined.

A word on this clone: The antigen remains unidentified.

CDR3 length equals 13 residues. Deletions cut 7 bases from V and 6 bases from J, with 16 bases between. Per the germline V gene, CDR1 is MDHEN and CDR2 is SYDVKM. Using immunoSEQ multiplex PCR, the repertoire was profiled, and TCRdb retains in-frame clones only, with some absent. The sample has about 77,000 clones; over 65% are singletons. The source of this sequence is a woman aged 55-70 years with renal cell carcinoma. The material was blood, obtained from a patient whose treatment included radiotherapy and nephrectomy. The genes are TRBV28 and TRBJ2-7; no clear D gene. CDR3 sequence reads: CASNGPPGREQYF. The CDR3, as DNA: TGTGCCAGCAACGGGCCCCCCGGGCGCGAGCAGTACTTC.